This section outlines one T cell receptor (beta chain) sequence together with its context. A junction boundary mismatches the germline segment, possibly from a read error. This entry is derived from a study of blood T cells in healthy people across ages. The CDR3 runs 14 residues. CDR1 and CDR2 from the germline V gene are LNHNV and YYDKDF (reference sequence). Primed by a sample-barcoded 5' primer and a J-beta primer mix, a second PCR proceeded for about 6 to 11 cycles. TCRdb redid the calling of the 5' RACE reads with MiXCR, one entry per CDR3 protein. Of roughly 1.7 million distinct CDR3 sequences listed, roughly a third are singletons.

Sequenced sample: blood. The TCR comes from a young woman in good health. The rearrangement uses TRBV15 and TRBJ1-4; D is uncertain. The CDR3: CATSGDRDGEKLFF. CDR3 coding DNA: TGTGCCACCAGCGGAGATCGCGACGGTGAAAAACTGTTTTTT.